Described below is a single T cell receptor beta chain sequence and its context. Per the study methods: Amplifying reference gene primers gave estimates of nucleated cell counts. The repertoire was sequenced with immunoSEQ multiplex PCR; TCRdb's copy has only in-frame clones and lacks some. The V and J calls and the clone size are those of that table, but D and trimming were determined from the DNA. The table lists approximately 53,000 clones, 83% of them singletons. The germline CDR1 and CDR2 sequences are MNHEY and SVGAGI. V was trimmed by 6 bases and J by 1 base, leaving 6 bases between them. The CDR3 extends over 13 amino acids. This record comes from a study of blood T cell repertoires in COVID-19.

Sequencing was done on a sample of peripheral blood. The V call is TRBV6-5, the J call TRBJ2-2; D call uncertain. The source is a middle-aged man with acute or convalescent COVID-19. The CDR3 coding sequence is TGTGCCAGCAGAAATCAGAACACCGGGGAGCTGTTTTTT. Its translation: CASRNQNTGELFF.